Shown below are 10 T cell receptor beta chains from a single sample sequenced in a study of blood T cells in healthy people across ages (dated by TCRdb to between 2015 and 2016). The library was generated by 5' RACE. The instrument given in TCRdb is Illumina HiSeq 2500. A second PCR of about 7 to 12 cycles was run with a J-beta primer mix and a sample-barcoded 5' primer. The public sequencing data were trimmed at Q25 with fastp and processed into clonotypes with MiXCR by TCRdb, which kept only in-frame beta chains. Rows merge per CDR3 protein into single entries with the most common DNA and genes. Present in this sample are 1 million or so distinct CDR3 sequences, about 23% of which were seen just once. The ten largest clones represent about 0.8% of the sample. These data also formed part of another study, on T cells of mothers and their children.

Specimen: blood. The source is a girl between 2 and 10 years old in good health.

This clonotype was counted only a few times. V gene TRBV10-3 combines with J gene TRBJ1-1; D is undetermined. From germline, CDR1 is ENHRY and CDR2 SYGVKD. CDR3 size: 12 residues. V was clipped by 6 bases and J by 1 base, with 6 bases between them. CDR3 residues: CAIRAGNTEAFF. The CDR3, as DNA: TGTGCCATCAGAGCGGGGAACACTGAAGCTTTCTTT.

V is TRBV18 and J is TRBJ2-7; D is possibly TRBD2 (6 bases). The germline V gene encodes CDR1 KGHSH and CDR2 LQKENI. Trimming shortened V by 3 bases and J by 3 bases, and 18 bases separated the two germline ends. This CDR3 is 16 amino acids long. CDR3 bases: TGTGCCAGCTCACCCTACCGGGACTCCCACTTCTACGAGCAGTACTTC. Translating gives CASSPYRDSHFYEQYF.

The CDR3 is CSATTSGRRDTQYF. CDR3 DNA: TGCAGTGCAACTACTAGCGGGAGGAGAGATACGCAGTATTTT. This sequence joins TRBV20-1 and TRBJ2-3; TRBD2 aligns across 12 bases. The CDR3 length is 14 residues. The trim removed 6 bases at V and 5 bases at J, leaving 6 bases unmatched. The germline gives CDR1 DFQATT, CDR2 SNEGSKA (reference sequence).

The rearrangement joins TRBV7-9 to TRBJ2-7; 7 bases align to TRBD2. CDR3 length: 14 residues. V dropped 5 bases and J dropped 3; count of bases not matched to a gene: 7. Germline V gene lookup returns CDR1 SEHNR and CDR2 FQNEAQ (reference sequence). CDR3 coding DNA: TGTGCCAGCAGCCCCCGGGAGGACCACTACGAGCAGTACTTC. It codes for CASSPREDHYEQYF.

This clonotype has a handful of counts. At one boundary the junction diverges from the germline segment, which might be a read error. The V call is TRBV9, the J call TRBJ1-1, with D maybe TRBD1 (5 bases). The germline V gene has CDR1 SGDLS and CDR2 YYNGEE. This CDR3 is 13 amino acids long. CDR3 sequence reads: CACSVAGQTEAFF. CDR3 nucleotides: TGTGCCTGCAGCGTAGCAGGGCAGACGGAAGCTTTCTTT.

The gene calls are TRBV7-3 and TRBJ1-6, with D unclear. With 3 bases removed from V and 14 bases from J, the gap between germline ends came to 14 bases. There are 13 residues in the CDR3. Germline CDR1 is SGHTA and CDR2 is FQGTGA. CDR3 loop: CASSFRGPVTLHF. The CDR3 coding sequence is TGTGCCAGCAGCTTCAGAGGGCCGGTAACCCTCCACTTT.

This CDR3 is CAINLGGGNTEAFF. CDR3 coding DNA: TGTGCCATCAATCTAGGAGGGGGGAACACTGAAGCTTTCTTT. This sequence joins TRBV10-3 and TRBJ1-1, with D possibly TRBD1 on 6 matching bases. V was clipped by 7 bases and J by 1 base, with 13 bases between them. The CDR3 is 14 residues long. The germline V gene encodes CDR1 ENHRY and CDR2 SYGVKD.

Remarks on this clonotype: The junction shows a germline mismatch at one end, possibly a read error. The CDR3 sequence is CSARNGNPPFF. The CDR3 nucleotides read TGCAGTGCTCGTAACGGTAATCCTCCGTTCTTC. The chain joins TRBV20-1 to TRBJ2-5; no definite D call. Germline CDR1 and CDR2: DFQATT and SNEGSKA (reference sequence). The CDR3 has 11 residues.

The chain couples TRBV4-2 to TRBJ2-1; D tentatively reads TRBD1 or TRBD2 (5 bases each). Germline-derived CDR1 and CDR2 are LGHNA and YNFKEQ. The V and J ends lost 4 bases and 8 bases respectively, with 18 bases between them. The CDR3 has 15 amino acids. Written as DNA, the CDR3 is TGTGCCAGCAGCCCTTCCGGGACCCAAATCTATGAGCAGTTCTTC. As protein: CASSPSGTQIYEQFF.

In this sample, this clonotype turned up a few times. CDR3 DNA: TGTGCCAGCACCCATCCGGTATCGGATACGCAGTATTTT. Encoded protein: CASTHPVSDTQYF. The chain employs TRBV25-1 and TRBJ2-3, with D uncertain. Trimming removed 7 bases at V and 6 bases at J, with 14 bases between. The CDR3 is 13 residues long. Germline V gene data show CDR1 as MGHDK and CDR2 as SYGVNS.